This T cell receptor (beta chain) appears in the sequencing data of a study of read filtering for tumor transcriptome and immune sequencing. Whole-study context: Mean patient age was roughly 66 years, range 47 to 80; 17 male, some 14 female.

The library was built from about 370 ng RNA with molecular barcoded adaptors for alpha/delta and beta/gamma chains. A single record per CDR3 protein comes from TCRdb applying MiXCR to the reads. The sample holds just over 14,000 distinct CDR3 sequences, 20% seen once. The germline V gene has CDR1 MNHEY and CDR2 SVGEGT. The CDR3 is 13 amino acids. With 11 bases removed from V and 0 bases from J, the gap between germline ends came to 12 bases. The clonotype originates from a donor aged 40 or older with multiple myeloma. The specimen sequenced was a population of CD138-negative cells sorted from bone marrow. This chain links TRBV6-2 or TRBV6-3 with TRBJ2-3; TRBD2 might be the D (6 bases). CDR3 DNA: TGTGCCGCCGCCAGCGGGAGCACAGATACGCAGTATTTT. As protein: CAAASGSTDTQYF.